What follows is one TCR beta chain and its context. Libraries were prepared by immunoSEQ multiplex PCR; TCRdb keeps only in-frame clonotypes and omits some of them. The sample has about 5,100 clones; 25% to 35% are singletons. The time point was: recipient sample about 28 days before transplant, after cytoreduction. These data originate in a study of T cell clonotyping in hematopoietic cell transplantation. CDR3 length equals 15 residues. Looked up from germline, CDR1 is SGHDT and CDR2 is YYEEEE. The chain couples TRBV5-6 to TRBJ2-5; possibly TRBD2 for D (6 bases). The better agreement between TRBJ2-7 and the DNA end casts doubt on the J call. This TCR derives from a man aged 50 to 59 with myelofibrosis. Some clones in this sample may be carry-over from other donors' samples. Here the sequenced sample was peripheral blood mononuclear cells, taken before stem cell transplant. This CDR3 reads CASSGWAGRSYEQYF. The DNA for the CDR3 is TGTGCCAGCAGCGGATGGGCGGGGAGGTCCTACGAGCAGTACTTC.